The 16 T cell receptor beta chains given below trace back to one sample, sequenced in a study of graft-versus-host responses after intestinal transplantation (dated by TCRdb to the early 2020s). Libraries were prepared through the immunoSEQ multiplex PCR assay. Sourced from immuneACCESS, this table was stored by TCRdb with only in-frame sequences that have V and J called. A share of the clones is absent; for the studies checked, an unresolved V gene accounts for under half, and the remainder has no known explanation. For this sample there are about 10,000 clones; about 80% appear just once. The top ten clones comprise more than 8% of the sample. Dithiothreitol, EDTA incubations and collagenase D digestion were used to isolate intraepithelial and lamina propria lymphocytes from graft specimens. The sequencing used ileum tissue, collected 23 days after intestinal transplant. These receptors came from a human patient who received an intestinal transplant, so some T cells may come from the graft donor.

V usage is TRBV29-1 and J usage is TRBJ1-2; 10 positions match TRBD1. The CDR3 loop spans 18 amino acids. The germline CDR1 and CDR2 sequences are SQVTM and ANQGSEA. Trimming cost V 0 bases and J 4 bases; bases outside gene matches: 14. The CDR3 DNA reads as TGCAGCGTTGAAGATCCTCTTAAGAGGGACAGGGGAGGCTATGGCTACACCTTC. This sequence encodes CSVEDPLKRDRGGYGYTF.

CDR3 bases: TGTGCCAGCAGTGGGGAGAACACTGAAGCTTTCTTT. Protein: CASSGENTEAFF. The chain employs TRBV6-7 and TRBJ1-1, with D unclear. TRBV6-7 is designated an ORF whose function remains uncertain. Trimming took 5 bases from V and 1 from J, leaving 5 bases between them. The CDR3 is 12 amino acids.

The chain uses TRBV27 and TRBJ2-3, with D perhaps being TRBD1 or TRBD2 (10 bases each). The CDR3 is made up of 23 amino acids. Per the germline V gene, CDR1 is MNHEY and CDR2 is SMNVEV (reference sequence). Trimming left V 6 bases short and J 0 bases short, with 37 bases between. CDR3 loop: CASSPDRGPSGTSAYPSTDTQYF. CDR3 bases: TGTGCCAGCAGCCCCGACAGGGGGCCGTCCGGGACTAGCGCCTACCCTAGCACAGATACGCAGTATTTT.

The gene calls are TRBV15 and TRBJ1-2; 7 positions agree with TRBD1. J was trimmed by 4 bases and V by 0 bases; bases with no gene match: 8. CDR1 LNHNV and CDR2 YYDKDF come from the germline V gene (reference sequence). The CDR3 has 16 amino acids. CDR3 sequence reads: CATSRDQTGRGYGYTF. The CDR3 DNA reads TGTGCCACCAGCAGAGACCAGACAGGGCGAGGCTATGGCTACACCTTC.

V and J are TRBV12-5 and TRBJ1-3, with a weak D call TRBD1 (5 bases). The CDR3 runs to 15 residues. Germline V lookup: CDR1 LGHNT, CDR2 FRNRAP. Trimming took off 5 bases at V and 0 bases at J, with 11 bases between the two ends. As DNA, the CDR3 is TGTGCTAGTGGTGCGGGACGGAACTCTGGAAACACCATATATTTT. This gives the protein CASGAGRNSGNTIYF.

The chain recombines TRBV5-1 with TRBJ2-5, with a weak D call TRBD2 (6 bases). The last part of the DNA fits TRBJ2-7 better; the J call may be wrong. Looked up from germline, CDR1 is SGHRS and CDR2 is YFSETQ. This CDR3 comprises 18 residues. This chain's CDR3 is CASSESHSSGLVAYEQYF. The CDR3 DNA is TGCGCCAGCAGCGAATCTCATTCCTCGGGACTCGTAGCCTACGAGCAGTACTTC.

This clone was found a few times. V is TRBV27 and J is TRBJ2-1; TRBD2 matches at 9 bases. Germline V lookup: CDR1 MNHEY, CDR2 SMNVEV (reference sequence). V shed 9 bases and J 7 bases; nucleotides not matched to a gene: 10. This CDR3 contains 14 residues. Here the CDR3 DNA reads TGTGCCAGTCGAGTGGCGGGAGGGCCGAATGAGCAGTTCTTC. Protein product: CASRVAGGPNEQFF.

V usage is TRBV15 and J usage is TRBJ2-5; 9 positions agree with TRBD2. Germline V gene data show CDR1 as LNHNV and CDR2 as YYDKDF (reference sequence). CDR3 length equals 17 residues. V was pared by 5 bases and J by 2 bases, with 12 bases of the junction left unmatched. The chain's CDR3 is CATSSGKSGGLQETQYF. The CDR3 region has the DNA TGTGCCACCAGCTCAGGAAAAAGCGGGGGGTTACAAGAGACCCAGTACTTC. Variable domain in full (rest from reference TRBV15 and TRBJ2-5): DAMVIQNPRYQVTQFGKPVTLSCSQTLNHNVMYWYQQKSSQAPKLLFHYYDKDFNNEADTPDNFQSRRPNTSFCFLDIRSPGLGDTAMYLCATSSGKSGGLQETQYFGPGTRLLVL.

The genes are TRBV5-6 and TRBJ2-1; unclear D gene. The CDR3 covers 12 residues. CDR1 is SGHDT, CDR2 YYEEEE, per germline. V lost 6 bases and J 6 bases, leaving 10 bases between the germline ends. CDR3 amino acids: CASTWAGNEQFF. The CDR3 DNA follows: TGTGCCAGCACCTGGGCAGGCAATGAGCAGTTCTTC.

With respect to this clone: Other DNA sequences of this sample code for an identical CDR3. The chain links TRBV11-3 to TRBJ2-3; D gene uncertain. CDR3 size: 12 residues. CDR1 and CDR2 (germline): SGHNT, YENEEA. V was clipped by 2 bases and J by 3 bases, with 3 bases between them. The CDR3 is CASSLRTDTQYF. The CDR3 bases are TGTGCCAGCAGCTTACGAACAGATACGCAGTATTTT.

This rearrangement joins TRBV5-1 to TRBJ1-6; the D gene is possibly TRBD1 (5 bases). Trimming took 7 bases from V and 0 from J, leaving 17 bases between them. This CDR3 is 17 amino acids long. The germline V gene encodes CDR1 SGHRS and CDR2 YFSETQ. CDR3 residues: CASAPGRLSSYNSPLHF. Written as DNA, the CDR3 is TGCGCCAGCGCTCCGGGACGGCTGAGCTCCTATAATTCACCCCTCCACTTT.

The rearrangement uses TRBV12-5 and TRBJ1-3; D is uncertain. The germline V and J ends were trimmed by 2 bases and 0 bases, with 17 bases remaining between them. Germline V lookup: CDR1 LGHNT, CDR2 FRNRAP. The CDR3 contains 18 residues. The CDR3 region is CASGLTLTGEVSGNTIYF. Here the CDR3 DNA reads TGTGCTAGTGGTTTGACTCTTACCGGGGAGGTCTCTGGAAACACCATATATTTT.

The CDR3 reads CASSLVTNTEAFF. In DNA, the CDR3 is TGTGCCAGCAGCTTAGTCACGAACACTGAAGCTTTCTTT. This rearrangement joins TRBV5-4 to TRBJ1-1; D is undetermined. The CDR3 spans 13 residues. The V and J ends lost 2 bases and 1 base respectively, with 6 bases between them. The V gene's germline CDR1 is SGHNT and CDR2 YYREEE (reference sequence). The full variable domain, completed using reference TRBV5-4 and TRBJ1-1, is ETGVTQSPTHLIKTRGQQVTLRCSSQSGHNTVSWYQQALGQGPQFIFQYYREEENGRGNFPPRFSGLQFPNYSSELNVNALELDDSALYLCASSLVTNTEAFFGQGTRLTVV.

This rearrangement joins TRBV19 to TRBJ1-2, with D maybe TRBD1 (5 bases). From germline, CDR1 is LNHDA and CDR2 SQIVND (reference sequence). The CDR3 sequence is 14 residues long. With 5 bases removed from V and 6 bases from J, the gap between germline ends came to 16 bases. The CDR3 spells CASSLAGTDNGYTF. CDR3 coding DNA: TGTGCCAGTAGTTTAGCCGGGACGGATAATGGCTACACCTTC.

The rearrangement links TRBV11-2 to TRBJ2-7; TRBD1 matches at 8 bases. Per germline, CDR1 SGHAT and CDR2 FQNNGV. V shed 3 bases, J shed 1 base, and the junction held 11 bases outside the gene matches. CDR3 size: 17 residues. The CDR3, as DNA: TGTGCCAGCAGCTTTTACTTACTCCAGGGGGCTTCCTACGAGCAGTACTTC. Amino acid sequence: CASSFYLLQGASYEQYF.

V is TRBV5-5 and J is TRBJ2-1; 7 bases agree with TRBD2. The CDR3 length is 18 residues. Trimming took 2 bases from V and 2 from J; bases not matched to a gene: 13. Germline-derived CDR1 and CDR2 are SGHKS and YYEKEE (reference sequence). The CDR3 region has the DNA TGTGCCAGCAGCTTCAGAGTGGGGAGGGTAGCCCCCTACAATGAGCAGTTCTTC. Translated, it gives CASSFRVGRVAPYNEQFF.